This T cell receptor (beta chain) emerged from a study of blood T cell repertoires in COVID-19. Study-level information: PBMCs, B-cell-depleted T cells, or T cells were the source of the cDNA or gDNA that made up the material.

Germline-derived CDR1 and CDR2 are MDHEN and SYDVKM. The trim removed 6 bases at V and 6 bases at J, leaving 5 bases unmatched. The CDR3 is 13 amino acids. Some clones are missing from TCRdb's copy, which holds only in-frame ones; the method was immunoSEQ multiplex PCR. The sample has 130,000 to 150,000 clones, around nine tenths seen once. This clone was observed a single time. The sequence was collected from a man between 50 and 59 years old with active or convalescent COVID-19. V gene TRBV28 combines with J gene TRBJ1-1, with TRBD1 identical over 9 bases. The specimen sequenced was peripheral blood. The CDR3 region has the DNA TGTGCCAGCAGGGAGACAGGGGGAGCTGAAGCTTTCTTT. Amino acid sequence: CASRETGGAEAFF.